The 32 T cell receptor beta chains presented below share a single source sample, sequenced in a study of blood T cells in healthy people across ages. Combining a sample-barcoded 5' primer with a J-beta primer mix, a second PCR ran for about 6 to 11 cycles. In TCRdb, the 5' RACE reads were re-called with MiXCR into one record per CDR3 protein. The repertoire includes around 970,000 distinct CDR3 sequences, just over 50% of them detected once, and over 20% sits in the top ten. The specimen sequenced was blood. These receptors were taken from a woman aged 55-70 years in good health.

This chain links TRBV29-1 with TRBJ2-1; perhaps TRBD2 as D (5 bases). Germline CDR1 is SQVTM and CDR2 is ANQGSEA. V lost 1 base, J lost 4 bases, and 11 bases lay in between. The CDR3 length is 14 residues. CDR3 region: CSVEGRAHYNEQFF. In nucleotides, the CDR3 is TGCAGCGTTGAAGGGCGGGCCCATTACAATGAGCAGTTCTTC.

This clonotype came up a few times. This chain uses TRBV12-3 or TRBV12-4 with TRBJ2-3, with TRBD2 identical over 7 bases. The V segment lost 3 bases and the J segment 0 bases; nucleotides outside the gene matches: 6. The length of the CDR3 is 16 residues. The CDR3 loop is CASSFGLAASTDTQYF. Here the CDR3 DNA reads TGTGCCAGCAGTTTTGGCCTAGCGGCAAGCACAGATACGCAGTATTTT.

The chain links TRBV3-1 to TRBJ1-2, with D maybe TRBD1 (6 bases). CDR3 length: 13 amino acids. V was trimmed by 1 base and J by 5 bases, leaving 8 bases between them. CDR1 is LGHDT, CDR2 YNNKEL, per germline (reference sequence). The CDR3 region has the DNA TGTGCCAGCAGCCAAGCGCAGGGGTATGGCTACACCTTC. Residues: CASSQAQGYGYTF.

This clonotype has a handful of counts. The rearrangement links TRBV28 to TRBJ2-5; 10 bases line up with TRBD2. The J call may be faulty, since TRBJ2-7 better matches the DNA end. Germline V gene lookup returns CDR1 MDHEN and CDR2 SYDVKM. This CDR3 has 16 amino acids. In DNA form, the CDR3 reads TGTGCCAGCAGTTTATCCCTAGCGGGAGTTAGGTACGAGCAGTACTTC. This encodes CASSLSLAGVRYEQYF.

This clonotype has a handful of counts. The chain is built from TRBV2 and TRBJ1-2; TRBD1 is a possible D gene (6 bases). Trimming removed 6 bases from V and 2 bases from J, with 10 bases in between. The CDR3 spans 13 residues. Germline values: CDR1 SNHLY, CDR2 FYNNEI. CDR3 residues: CASSGTPNYGYTF. The CDR3 bases are TGTGCCAGCAGCGGGACACCAAACTATGGCTACACCTTC.

This chain connects TRBV12-3 or TRBV12-4 to TRBJ1-2; D ambiguous. The CDR3 runs to 12 residues. V dropped 3 bases and J dropped 6 bases, with 8 bases sitting between them. The CDR3 loop reads CASSFGENGYTF. CDR3 in DNA: TGTGCCAGCAGTTTTGGGGAGAATGGCTACACCTTC.

This CDR3 reads CATYSEGGSYEQYF. CDR3 nucleotide sequence: TGTGCCACCTACTCCGAGGGCGGGAGCTACGAGCAGTACTTC. The rearrangement links TRBV6-1 to TRBJ2-7; 7 bases fit TRBD2. V was pared by 10 bases and J by 3 bases, with 12 bases of the junction left unmatched. Germline CDR1 reads MNHNS; CDR2 reads SASEGT. There are 14 residues in the CDR3.

CDR3 sequence reads: CASSLELGQWQYF. The CDR3 bases are TGCGCCAGCAGCTTGGAGCTTGGACAGTGGCAGTACTTC. The gene calls are TRBV5-1 and TRBJ2-4; D perhaps matches TRBD1 (6 bases). The V end lost 0 bases, the J end lost 13 bases, and 14 bases lay between the germline ends. Germline V gene lookup returns CDR1 SGHRS and CDR2 YFSETQ. CDR3 length: 13 amino acids.

On this clonotype: One end of the junction is discordant with germline, which a read error may explain. The chain combines TRBV3-1 with TRBJ2-3, with TRBD2 matching 14 bases. The CDR3 consists of 21 residues. The germline gives CDR1 LGHDT, CDR2 YNNKEL (reference sequence). DNA of the CDR3: TGTGCCTGCAGCCAAGAATACGGAGGGACTAGCGGGAGAATTGGCACAGATACGCAGTATTTT. This translates into CACSQEYGGTSGRIGTDTQYF.

This chain connects TRBV28 to TRBJ2-1, with 11 bases aligning to TRBD2. The germline V gene encodes CDR1 MDHEN and CDR2 SYDVKM. J gave up 7 bases and V 2 bases, and 4 bases lay outside the gene matches. The CDR3 extends over 15 amino acids. In DNA, the CDR3 is TGTGCCAGCAGTTTACGACTAGCGGGAACTAATGAGCAGTTCTTC. Its translation: CASSLRLAGTNEQFF.

This clonotype was seen a few times. V and J are TRBV20-1 and TRBJ2-7; TRBD1 matches 7 bases. Germline CDR1 DFQATT, CDR2 SNEGSKA (reference sequence). The CDR3 has 12 amino acids. V was pared by 2 bases and J by 3 bases, with 1 base of the junction left unmatched. The CDR3 is CSARSGGYEQYF. The CDR3 coding sequence is TGCAGTGCTAGATCAGGGGGCTACGAGCAGTACTTC.

This clonotype appeared once. The rearrangement uses TRBV15 and TRBJ1-2; a weak D match, TRBD1 (5 bases). Germline lookup yields CDR1 LNHNV and CDR2 YYDKDF (reference sequence). Trimming cost V 0 bases and J 2 bases, with 10 bases left between them. This CDR3 spans 15 amino acids. The CDR3 nucleotides are TGTGCCACCAGCAGAGATCAGGGCACGAACTATGGCTACACCTTC. Translated, it gives CATSRDQGTNYGYTF.

CDR3 in amino acids: CASSVTPGRLYEQYF. The CDR3 nucleotides are TGTGCCAGCAGCGTGACCCCGGGGAGGCTCTACGAGCAGTACTTC. This sequence joins TRBV7-9 and TRBJ2-7; possibly TRBD2 for D (6 bases). Per germline, CDR1 SEHNR and CDR2 FQNEAQ (reference sequence). The ends were cut back, 5 bases at V and 3 bases at J, with 17 bases in the middle. The CDR3 extends over 15 amino acids.

V usage is TRBV20-1 and J usage is TRBJ2-5, with TRBD2 matching over 13 bases. The end of the DNA fits TRBJ2-7 better, so the J call may be wrong. The CDR3 totals 14 residues. CDR1 and CDR2 (germline): DFQATT, SNEGSKA (reference sequence). CDR3 coding DNA: TGCAGTGCTGGACTAGCGGGAGAGAGGTGCGAGCAGTACTTC. The encoded protein is CSAGLAGERCEQYF.

This chain uses TRBV29-1 with TRBJ2-1; 14 bases are shared with TRBD2. The CDR3 length is 14 residues. In germline, CDR1 is SQVTM, CDR2 ANQGSEA. V trimming: 7 bases; J trimming: 7 bases; junction bases outside the gene matches: 6. In DNA form, the CDR3 reads TGCAGCGCTGGGACTAGCGGGAGCGGTAATGAGCAGTTCTTC. Protein sequence: CSAGTSGSGNEQFF.

The V and J genes are TRBV7-2 and TRBJ2-7; 7 nucleotides line up with TRBD2. Germline-derived CDR1 and CDR2 are SGHTA and FQGNSA. Trimming at V came to 5 bases and at J to 7 bases, leaving 5 bases not matched to a gene. This CDR3 comprises 12 residues. CDR3 in DNA: TGTGCCAGCAGCAAGGTGGGGGGGGAGCAGTACTTC. As protein: CASSKVGGEQYF.

The DNA for the CDR3 is TGTGCCTGGAGCGAGACTAGGTGGACAGATACGCAGTATTTT. The encoded protein is CAWSETRWTDTQYF. The J gene is TRBJ2-3, the V gene TRBV30; perhaps TRBD2 as D (6 bases). The V and J ends lost 3 bases and 3 bases respectively, with 13 bases between them. This CDR3 spans 14 amino acids. From germline, CDR1 is GTSNPN and CDR2 SVGIG (reference sequence). Full variable domain (remainder filled in from reference TRBV30 and TRBJ2-3): SQTIHQWPATLVQPVGSPLSLECTVEGTSNPNLYWYRQAAGRGLQLLFYSVGIGQISSEVPQNLSASRPQDRQFILSSKKLLLSDSGFYLCAWSETRWTDTQYFGPGTRLTVL.

For this clonotype: At one end the junction does not follow the germline gene, possibly because of a read error. The chain joins TRBV6-1 to TRBJ1-4, with TRBD1 matching 9 bases. Germline CDR1 MNHNS, CDR2 SASEGT. This CDR3 contains 17 residues. CDR3 sequence reads: CASSLQGAKATNEELFF. In DNA form, the CDR3 reads TGTGCCAGCAGCCTACAGGGGGCGAAAGCAACTAATGAAGAACTGTTTTTT.

The chain carries TRBV20-1 and TRBJ2-3; a possible D gene is TRBD2 (5 bases). CDR3 length: 14 amino acids. The germline CDR1 and CDR2 sequences are DFQATT and SNEGSKA (reference sequence). The V end was cut by 1 base, the J end by 1 base, with 9 bases between. The CDR3 nucleotides read TGCAGTGCTAGAGGGCCCGGGGGCACAGATACGCAGTATTTT. This encodes CSARGPGGTDTQYF.

This clonotype occurred once. This rearrangement joins TRBV20-1 to TRBJ2-3; TRBD1 matches 9 bases. CDR1 and CDR2 (germline): DFQATT, SNEGSKA (reference sequence). CDR3 length: 13 residues. The CDR3 DNA sequence: TGCAGACCGGGTGACAGGGGGACAGATACGCAGTATTTT. It specifies CRPGDRGTDTQYF.

The rearrangement joins TRBV6-5 to TRBJ2-3, with D possibly called TRBD1 or TRBD2 (6 bases each). The CDR3 consists of 15 residues. CDR1 and CDR2 (germline): MNHEY, SVGAGI. V dropped 8 bases and J dropped 1 base, with 16 bases sitting between them. The chain's CDR3 is CASSSSEGGTDTQYF. The CDR3 DNA reads TGTGCCAGCTCTAGCTCGGAGGGGGGCACAGATACGCAGTATTTT.

The V call is TRBV2, the J call TRBJ2-4; D possibly corresponds to TRBD2 (5 bases). The J call may be incorrect, as the DNA end agrees better with TRBJ2-7. The CDR3 consists of 15 residues. The V gene's germline CDR1 is SNHLY and CDR2 FYNNEI. CDR3: CASSEGRVVAYEQYF. DNA of the CDR3: TGTGCCAGCAGTGAAGGGCGGGTGGTAGCCTACGAGCAGTACTTC.

This clonotype has just a few counts. The gene calls are TRBV27 and TRBJ2-1; TRBD1 matches 9 bases. Germline V gene sequence: CDR1 MNHEY, CDR2 SMNVEV (reference sequence). With 1 base clipped from V and 3 bases from J, the junction kept 16 bases outside the gene matches. The CDR3 has 20 amino acids. The DNA for the CDR3 is TGTGCCAGCAGTTTATGGCATAAAATGGGGACAGGGAGATTCTACAATGAGCAGTTCTTC. It codes for CASSLWHKMGTGRFYNEQFF.

In regard to this clonotype: This may arise from a read error, as a much more abundant clone is one base away. The rearrangement uses TRBV15 and TRBJ1-4; D is possibly TRBD1 (5 bases). The CDR3 contains 18 residues. Trimming shortened V by 8 bases and J by 3 bases, and 25 bases separated the two germline ends. The germline gives CDR1 LNHNV, CDR2 YYDKDF (reference sequence). The CDR3 loop is CATSGRLPAITSNEKLFF. CDR3 nucleotides: TGTGCCACCTCGGGACGGCTACCTGCGATCACGTCTAATGAAAAACTGTTTTTT.

This clonotype was seen repeatedly, ten times or more. This chain uses TRBV13 with TRBJ2-4; D may be TRBD1 (6 bases). The CDR3 consists of 17 residues. CDR1 and CDR2 (germline): PRHDT, FYEKMQ (reference sequence). Deletions cut 5 bases from V and 0 bases from J, with 17 bases between. As DNA, the CDR3 is TGTGCCAGCAGCGGACAGCCATTCAGGGGAGCCAAAAACATTCAGTACTTC. Encoded protein: CASSGQPFRGAKNIQYF.

The chain combines TRBV20-1 with TRBJ1-1, with 9 bases that match TRBD1. Germline CDR1 is DFQATT and CDR2 is SNEGSKA (reference sequence). The length of the CDR3 is 17 residues. The V gene end was trimmed by 6 bases and the J gene end by 1 base; junction bases not matched to a gene: 15. The CDR3 bases are TGCAGTGCCAGGGGGGACAGGGAGGACGTAAAGAACACTGAAGCTTTCTTT. It is translated as CSARGDREDVKNTEAFF.

This clonotype showed up just a few times. The genes are TRBV12-3 or TRBV12-4 and TRBJ1-4; no firm D call. V dropped 4 bases and J dropped 0 bases, with 9 bases sitting between them. CDR3 size: 15 residues. In DNA, the CDR3 is TGTGCCAGCAGTTCCGACGGTGCAACTAATGAAAAACTGTTTTTT. Amino acid sequence: CASSSDGATNEKLFF.

The rearrangement links TRBV2 to TRBJ2-7; 12 nucleotides align to TRBD2. Trimming removed 5 bases from V and 7 bases from J; junction bases left unmatched: 9. Germline V lookup: CDR1 SNHLY, CDR2 FYNNEI. CDR3 length equals 15 residues. The CDR3 sequence: CASSQGLAGSDEQYF. DNA of the CDR3: TGTGCCAGCAGTCAAGGACTAGCGGGAAGCGATGAGCAGTACTTC. Full variable domain (rest looked up from reference TRBV2 and TRBJ2-7): EPEVTQTPSHQVTQMGQEVILRCVPISNHLYFYWYRQILGQKVEFLVSFYNNEISEKSEIFDDQFSVERPDGSNFTLKIRSTKLEDSAMYFCASSQGLAGSDEQYFGPGTRLTVT.

J is TRBJ2-6 and V is TRBV6-1; TRBD1 aligns across 8 bases. The CDR3 is made up of 20 amino acids. V lost 5 bases to trimming and J lost 0 bases; unmatched junction nucleotides: 15. Germline V gives CDR1 MNHNS, CDR2 SASEGT. Written as DNA, the CDR3 is TGTGCCAGCAGTCCCATTAGGACAGGGACTTCCGACTCTGGGGCCAACGTCCTGACTTTC. Amino acids: CASSPIRTGTSDSGANVLTF.

The sample holds one count of this clonotype. The CDR3 reads CASSLSGSVAKNIQYF. The CDR3 DNA follows: TGTGCCAGCAGTTTATCCGGTTCAGTAGCCAAAAACATTCAGTACTTC. The V call is TRBV12-3 or TRBV12-4, the J call TRBJ2-4; D is ambiguous. This CDR3 region has 16 residues. V was shortened by 2 bases and J by 0 bases, with 11 bases between the two germline ends.

The chain employs TRBV10-3 and TRBJ1-6; 7 nucleotides align to TRBD1. The J segment lost 9 bases and the V segment lost 2 bases, leaving 4 bases of the junction unmatched. CDR3 size: 14 residues. The germline V gene encodes CDR1 ENHRY and CDR2 SYGVKD. The CDR3 spells CAISERGQSSPLHF. The CDR3 coding sequence is TGTGCCATCAGTGAGAGGGGGCAGAGTTCACCCCTCCACTTT.

This clonotype was recorded a few times. V usage is TRBV29-1 and J usage is TRBJ2-3, with 8 positions matching TRBD2. The CDR3 loop spans 13 amino acids. The V and J ends lost 6 bases and 5 bases, in that order; junction bases with no gene match: 7. The germline V gene has CDR1 SQVTM and CDR2 ANQGSEA. The CDR3 loop is CSVQGLGVDTQYF. CDR3 coding DNA: TGCAGCGTCCAGGGACTAGGGGTAGATACGCAGTATTTT.